The 31 T cell receptor beta chains listed next were all sequenced from one sample in a study of cytomegalovirus exposure and HLA in healthy donors. Here immunoSEQ multiplex PCR was the method, and the copy in TCRdb shows in-frame clones only, minus some. The data contain about 160,000 clones, around 85% of them singletons. Material for sequencing was PBMCs. Receptors originate from a man aged 25-45 years in good health and CMV-seropositive.

This clone has just one count. The rearrangement uses TRBV7-2 and TRBJ2-1; 11 positions agree with TRBD2. Germline V lookup: CDR1 SGHTA, CDR2 FQGNSA. The CDR3 extends over 19 amino acids. V dropped 0 bases and J dropped 4; count of bases not matched to a gene: 11. The CDR3 DNA reads TGTGCCAGCAGCTTAGCGGGGCTAGCGGGGGGCCGAATTTACAATGAGCAGTTCTTC. It specifies CASSLAGLAGGRIYNEQFF. The whole variable domain, remainder taken from reference TRBV7-2 and TRBJ2-1, is GAGVSQSPSNKVTEKGKDVELRCDPISGHTALYWYRQSLGQGLEFLIYFQGNSAPDKSGLPSDRFSAERTGGSVSTLTIQRTQQEDSAVYLCASSLAGLAGGRIYNEQFFGPGTRLTVL.

The chain employs TRBV5-1 and TRBJ2-5; 7 bases line up with TRBD2. The V gene's germline CDR1 is SGHRS and CDR2 YFSETQ. Trimming took 6 bases from V and 5 from J; bases not matched to a gene: 10. The CDR3 totals 14 residues. The DNA for the CDR3 is TGCGCCAGCACAGCGGGGCTCTTAGGGGAGACCCAGTACTTC. Translation gives CASTAGLLGETQYF.

The rearrangement joins TRBV11-2 to TRBJ2-7; D possibly corresponds to TRBD1 (6 bases). Germline loops: CDR1 SGHAT, CDR2 FQNNGV. V was cut by 0 bases and J by 4 bases, with 10 bases left in between. The CDR3 is made up of 14 amino acids. The CDR3 bases are TGTGCCAGCAGCTTAGAGGGCAGGGGATACGAGCAGTACTTC. Translated: CASSLEGRGYEQYF.

The V and J genes are TRBV27 and TRBJ1-1, with D possibly being TRBD1 (5 bases). The CDR3 runs to 16 residues. Trimming removed 5 bases from V and 4 bases from J, with 20 bases in between. CDR1 and CDR2 (germline): MNHEY, SMNVEV (reference sequence). In nucleotides, the CDR3 is TGTGCCAGCAGTCCATGGGGGGTCGCGTTCGGCACTGAAGCTTTCTTT. Translating it yields CASSPWGVAFGTEAFF.

A few counts support this clone. The chain employs TRBV9 and TRBJ2-1; 9 positions match TRBD2. Germline lookup yields CDR1 SGDLS and CDR2 YYNGEE. J gave up 8 bases and V 4 bases, and 7 bases lay outside the gene matches. The CDR3 extends over 14 amino acids. For the CDR3, the DNA is TGTGCCAGCAGCCTCCCGGTAGCGGGGGATGAGCAGTTCTTC. Residues: CASSLPVAGDEQFF. Full variable domain (outside the CDR3, taken from reference TRBV9 and TRBJ2-1): DSGVTQTPKHLITATGQRVTLRCSPRSGDLSVYWYQQSLDQGLQFLIQYYNGEERAKGNILERFSAQQFPDLHSELNLSSLELGDSALYFCASSLPVAGDEQFFGPGTRLTVL.

There are a few counts of this clone. V usage is TRBV15 and J usage is TRBJ1-4, with a weak D call TRBD1 (5 bases). The germline V gene has CDR1 LNHNV and CDR2 YYDKDF (reference sequence). The CDR3 spans 15 residues. Trimming removed 3 bases at V and 5 bases at J, with 13 bases between. The CDR3: CATSRMTALNEKLFF. As DNA, the CDR3 is TGTGCCACCAGCAGGATGACAGCTTTAAATGAAAAACTGTTTTTT.

The chain combines TRBV27 with TRBJ2-1, with TRBD1 as a possible D gene (6 bases). Germline assignment: CDR1 MNHEY and CDR2 SMNVEV (reference sequence). The CDR3 totals 14 residues. The V gene lost 0 bases and the J gene lost 5 bases, with 8 bases spanning the gap. CDR3 in DNA: TGTGCCAGCAGTTTATCGGGGGCAAACAATGAGCAGTTCTTC. Translated: CASSLSGANNEQFF.

Note on this clone: One junction end disagrees with the germline gene, perhaps due to a read error. The chain carries TRBV6-1 and TRBJ2-7; D ambiguous. The V gene's germline CDR1 is MNHNS and CDR2 SASEGT. The CDR3 sequence is 14 residues long. Here the CDR3 reads CASGDKTQSYEQYF. The CDR3 DNA sequence: TGTGCCAGCGGTGATAAGACACAGTCCTACGAGCAGTACTTC.

The sample holds a few counts of this clone. This chain uses TRBV27 with TRBJ1-6; the D gene is possibly TRBD1 (6 bases). Per germline, CDR1 MNHEY and CDR2 SMNVEV (reference sequence). V was cut by 5 bases and J by 10 bases, with 9 bases left in between. This CDR3 region has 12 residues. This CDR3 reads CASSPQGSPLHF. CDR3 in DNA: TGTGCCAGCAGTCCACAGGGCTCACCCCTCCACTTT.

This clone was found once. The chain combines TRBV4-1 with TRBJ2-7; perhaps TRBD1 as D (6 bases). The length of the CDR3 is 15 residues. The germline V and J ends were trimmed by 0 bases and 3 bases, with 12 bases remaining between them. Germline values: CDR1 MGHRA, CDR2 YSYEKL. The CDR3 DNA reads as TGCGCCAGCAGCCAAGAGTGGACAGTCTTCTACGAGCAGTACTTC. Protein: CASSQEWTVFYEQYF.

V and J are TRBV6-1 and TRBJ2-1, with a possible D match to TRBD2 (5 bases). V shed 6 bases and J shed 2 bases, with 14 bases lying between them. This CDR3 has 15 amino acids. Germline V lookup: CDR1 MNHNS, CDR2 SASEGT. The CDR3 region is CASSQLVSAYNEQFF. CDR3 nucleotides: TGTGCCAGCAGCCAACTAGTGTCAGCCTACAATGAGCAGTTCTTC.

The J gene is TRBJ2-3, the V gene TRBV9; D remains unclear. Trimming cost V 1 base and J 4 bases, with 10 bases left between them. The CDR3 is 14 amino acids. Germline assignment: CDR1 SGDLS and CDR2 YYNGEE. In nucleotides, the CDR3 is TGTGCCAGCAGCGTATGGCCCCGGGCAGATACGCAGTATTTT. Translating gives CASSVWPRADTQYF. Full variable domain (outside the CDR3, taken from reference TRBV9 and TRBJ2-3): DSGVTQTPKHLITATGQRVTLRCSPRSGDLSVYWYQQSLDQGLQFLIQYYNGEERAKGNILERFSAQQFPDLHSELNLSSLELGDSALYFCASSVWPRADTQYFGPGTRLTVL.

The chain is built from TRBV5-1 and TRBJ1-5, with TRBD1 identical over 10 bases. The V and J ends lost 3 bases and 5 bases, in that order; junction bases with no gene match: 2. CDR1 is SGHRS and CDR2 is YFSETQ in the germline V gene. This CDR3 comprises 14 residues. Written as DNA, the CDR3 is TGCGCCAGCAGCTGGGGGACAGGGGATCAGCCCCAGCATTTT. Translating it yields CASSWGTGDQPQHF. Supplemented by reference TRBV5-1 and TRBJ1-5, the full variable domain reads KAGVTQTPRYLIKTRGQQVTLSCSPISGHRSVSWYQQTPGQGLQFLFEYFSETQRNKGNFPGRFSGRQFSNSRSEMNVSTLELGDSALYLCASSWGTGDQPQHFGDGTRLSIL.

This clone was found a few times. The chain recombines TRBV5-4 with TRBJ1-1; D unresolved. V lost 5 bases, J lost 7 bases, and 12 bases lay in between. Germline CDR1 is SGHNT and CDR2 is YYREEE (reference sequence). The CDR3 is 12 amino acids. CDR3 nucleotide sequence: TGTGCCAGCAGACTGAAGGGAGGTGAAGCTTTCTTT. It codes for CASRLKGGEAFF.

The gene calls are TRBV6-1 and TRBJ2-7; TRBD2 matches 7 bases. The trim removed 7 bases at V and 0 bases at J, leaving 9 bases unmatched. Germline V lookup: CDR1 MNHNS, CDR2 SASEGT. The CDR3 runs to 15 residues. The CDR3: CASNWGGTNSYEQYF. CDR3 bases: TGTGCCAGCAATTGGGGCGGGACTAACTCCTACGAGCAGTACTTC.

This chain links TRBV18 with TRBJ1-4; D not resolved. Germline V gene lookup returns CDR1 KGHSH and CDR2 LQKENI. Trimming removed 0 bases from V and 0 bases from J, with 5 bases in between. The CDR3 totals 15 residues. The CDR3 sequence: CASSPPSSTNEKLFF. CDR3 sequence (DNA): TGTGCCAGCTCACCACCCTCGTCAACTAATGAAAAACTGTTTTTT. Full variable domain (rest looked up from reference TRBV18 and TRBJ1-4): NAGVMQNPRHLVRRRGQEARLRCSPMKGHSHVYWYRQLPEEGLKFMVYLQKENIIDESGMPKERFSAEFPKEGPSILRIQQVVRGDSAAYFCASSPPSSTNEKLFFGSGTQLSVL.

J is TRBJ1-1 and V is TRBV6-6, with no clear D. The V and J ends lost 7 bases and 3 bases respectively, with 12 bases between them. CDR3 length: 13 amino acids. CDR1 MNHNY and CDR2 SVGAGI come from the germline V gene (reference sequence). The CDR3 DNA is TGTGCCAGCAACACCGTGGCTGACACTGAAGCTTTCTTT. It codes for CASNTVADTEAFF.

V and J are TRBV7-9 and TRBJ2-1; D unclear. Germline loops: CDR1 SEHNR, CDR2 FQNEAQ (reference sequence). CDR3 length: 13 amino acids. V lost 1 base, J lost 10 bases, and 11 bases lay in between. The chain's CDR3 is CASSLGQDLEQFF. CDR3 coding DNA: TGTGCCAGCAGCTTAGGACAAGACCTGGAGCAGTTCTTC.

This clone was recorded once. The chain is built from TRBV9 and TRBJ2-7; TRBD2 aligns across 16 bases. The junction had 9 bases not matched to a gene; V was cut back by 4 bases and J by 5 bases. Germline CDR1 is SGDLS and CDR2 is YYNGEE. The CDR3 loop spans 17 amino acids. CDR3 in amino acids: CASSHQGLAGGPDEQYF. CDR3 in DNA: TGTGCCAGCAGCCATCAGGGACTAGCGGGGGGGCCCGACGAGCAGTACTTC.

V and J are TRBV5-1 and TRBJ2-2; 10 bases line up with TRBD2. Germline trimming cut 4 bases from V and 2 bases from J; bases unmatched to any gene: 2. CDR3 length equals 15 residues. Germline CDR1 reads SGHRS; CDR2 reads YFSETQ. The CDR3 nucleotides read TGCGCCAGCAGCCGGACTAGCGGTAACACCGGGGAGCTGTTTTTT. It codes for CASSRTSGNTGELFF.

CDR3 loop: CASSVAGLGAVSGYTF. The CDR3 coding sequence is TGTGCCAGCAGCGTAGCGGGTCTGGGGGCGGTCTCTGGCTACACCTTC. The chain carries TRBV9 and TRBJ1-2, with TRBD1 as a possible D gene (6 bases). The CDR3 runs 16 residues. CDR1 SGDLS and CDR2 YYNGEE come from the germline V gene. Trimming left V 0 bases short and J 7 bases short, with 19 bases between.

J is TRBJ1-2 and V is TRBV6-5, with D possibly TRBD1 on 6 matching bases. Germline V lookup: CDR1 MNHEY, CDR2 SVGAGI. The CDR3 has 11 residues. Between the trimmed V and J ends, which lost 6 bases and 8 bases, there was a span of 10 bases. CDR3 sequence: CASSPGDGYTF. The CDR3 DNA follows: TGTGCCAGCAGCCCAGGGGACGGCTACACCTTC.

The V gene is TRBV18, the J gene TRBJ1-3; TRBD1 agrees at 7 bases. Germline V gene sequence: CDR1 KGHSH, CDR2 LQKENI. The CDR3 runs to 15 residues. Trimming cost V 3 bases and J 3 bases; bases outside gene matches: 5. CDR3 coding DNA: TGTGCCAGCTCACCGAACAGGGGTGATGGAAACACCATATATTTT. Translation: CASSPNRGDGNTIYF. Together with reference TRBV18 and TRBJ1-3, the CDR3 gives the full variable domain: NAGVMQNPRHLVRRRGQEARLRCSPMKGHSHVYWYRQLPEEGLKFMVYLQKENIIDESGMPKERFSAEFPKEGPSILRIQQVVRGDSAAYFCASSPNRGDGNTIYFGEGSWLTVV.

This clone appeared once. This rearrangement joins TRBV5-1 to TRBJ2-5; D not resolved. CDR3 size: 12 residues. Germline CDR1 is SGHRS and CDR2 is YFSETQ. V was trimmed by 4 bases and J by 1 base, leaving 5 bases between them. The CDR3 DNA follows: TGCGCCAGCAGCCAATTCCAAGAGACCCAGTACTTC. Its protein product is CASSQFQETQYF.

The gene calls are TRBV9 and TRBJ2-7; TRBD2 agrees at 9 bases. CDR3 length: 15 residues. With V trimmed by 4 bases and J by 3 bases, 8 bases remained unmatched. The germline CDR1 and CDR2 sequences are SGDLS and YYNGEE. As DNA, the CDR3 is TGTGCCAGCAGCCCCCTAGCGGGGCCTTACTACGAGCAGTACTTC. Amino acid sequence: CASSPLAGPYYEQYF.

This chain joins TRBV19 and TRBJ2-1; the D is unclear. V lost 1 base to trimming and J lost 2 bases, with 12 bases between them. This CDR3 is built from 16 residues. Germline V CDR1 and CDR2: LNHDA, SQIVND (reference sequence). The CDR3 spells CASSIAGGRPYNEQFF. In nucleotides, the CDR3 is TGTGCCAGTAGTATAGCCGGCGGCCGACCCTACAATGAGCAGTTCTTC.

The chain recombines TRBV14 with TRBJ1-1; TRBD1 matches at 10 bases. Germline assignment: CDR1 SGHDN and CDR2 FVKESK. V gave up 6 bases and J gave up 4 bases; unmatched junction bases: 2. This CDR3 has 13 amino acids. The CDR3 loop reads CASRGQGSTEAFF. The CDR3 DNA reads as TGTGCCAGCAGGGGACAGGGGAGCACTGAAGCTTTCTTT.

The chain has TRBV20-1 and TRBJ1-2; D is perhaps TRBD1 (5 bases). CDR1 and CDR2 from the germline V gene are DFQATT and SNEGSKA (reference sequence). This CDR3 is 10 amino acids long. V was cut by 8 bases and J by 6 bases, with 10 bases left in between. In DNA form, the CDR3 reads TGCAGTCCGGGGGTTAATGGCTACACCTTC. It translates to CSPGVNGYTF.

The chain employs TRBV10-1 and TRBJ1-1; D not certain. Per the germline V gene, CDR1 is WNHNN and CDR2 is SYGVQD (reference sequence). Trimming removed 6 bases from V and 0 bases from J, with 8 bases in between. The CDR3 has 13 amino acids. Here the CDR3 DNA reads TGCGCCAGCAGGTTCGGGGTGAACACTGAAGCTTTCTTT. It codes for CASRFGVNTEAFF.

This chain uses TRBV6-5 with TRBJ1-5; no clear D. Trimming took off 2 bases at V and 4 bases at J, with 9 bases between the two ends. There are 14 residues in the CDR3. Per the germline V gene, CDR1 is MNHEY and CDR2 is SVGAGI. The CDR3 nucleotides are TGTGCCAGCAGTTACCCGGGATTTAATCAGCCCCAGCATTTT. Encoded protein: CASSYPGFNQPQHF.

The table lists this clone with a few counts. The chain recombines TRBV5-1 with TRBJ1-2; tentatively, D is TRBD1 (6 bases). Germline V gene sequence: CDR1 SGHRS, CDR2 YFSETQ. Trimming shortened V by 4 bases and J by 1 base, and 11 bases separated the two germline ends. This CDR3 has 14 amino acids. For the CDR3, the DNA is TGCGCCAGCAGCCAACAGGGAGTTAACTATGGCTACACCTTC. Translated, it gives CASSQQGVNYGYTF.